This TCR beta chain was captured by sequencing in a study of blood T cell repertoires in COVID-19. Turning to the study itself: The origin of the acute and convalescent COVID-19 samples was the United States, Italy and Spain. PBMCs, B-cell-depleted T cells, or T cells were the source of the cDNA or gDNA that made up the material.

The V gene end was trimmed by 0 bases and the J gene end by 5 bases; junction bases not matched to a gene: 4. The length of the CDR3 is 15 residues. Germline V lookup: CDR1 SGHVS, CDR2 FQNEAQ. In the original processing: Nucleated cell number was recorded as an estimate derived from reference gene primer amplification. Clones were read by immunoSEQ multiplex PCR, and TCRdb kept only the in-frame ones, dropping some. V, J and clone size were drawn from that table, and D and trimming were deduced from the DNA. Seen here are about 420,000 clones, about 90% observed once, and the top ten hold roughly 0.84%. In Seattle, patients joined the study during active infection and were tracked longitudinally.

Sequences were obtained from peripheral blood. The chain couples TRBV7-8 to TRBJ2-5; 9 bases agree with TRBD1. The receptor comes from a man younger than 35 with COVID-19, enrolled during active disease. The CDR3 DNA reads TGTGCCAGCAGCTTAGCGGGACAGGGAATTGAGACCCAGTACTTC. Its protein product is CASSLAGQGIETQYF.